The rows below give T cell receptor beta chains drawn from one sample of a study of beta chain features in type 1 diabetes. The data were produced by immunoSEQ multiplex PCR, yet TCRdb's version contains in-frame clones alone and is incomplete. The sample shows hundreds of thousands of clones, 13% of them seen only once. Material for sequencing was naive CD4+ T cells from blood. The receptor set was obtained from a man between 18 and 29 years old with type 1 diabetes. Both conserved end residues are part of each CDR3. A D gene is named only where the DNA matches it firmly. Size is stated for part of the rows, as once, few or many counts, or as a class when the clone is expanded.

CAITWGAGDDYGYTF,TGTGCCATCACCTGGGGGGCAGGGGATGACTATGGCTACACCTTC,TRBV10-3,TRBJ1-2,15,few,-
CACPARGNYGYTF,TGTGCCTGCCCCGCAAGAGGCAACTATGGCTACACCTTC,TRBV30,TRBJ1-2,13,-,-
CASSLGADLGQYF,TGCGCCAGCAGCTTGGGGGCAGACCTGGGGCAGTACTTC,TRBV5-1,TRBJ2-7,13,-,-
CASSPLGTPRGTEAFF,TGTGCCAGCAGCCCACTCGGGACGCCGAGGGGCACTGAAGCTTTCTTT,TRBV9,TRBJ1-1,16,few,-
CASSQVPVNQPQHF,TGCGCCAGCAGCCAAGTTCCAGTCAATCAGCCCCAGCATTTT,TRBV4-1,TRBJ1-5,14,few,-
CASSFPGGGRGGYTF,TGTGCCAGCAGCTTCCCTGGCGGAGGACGGGGTGGCTACACCTTC,TRBV7-2,TRBJ1-2,15,-,-
CASSSTGTGGYGYTF,TGTGCCAGCAGCTCTACCGGGACAGGGGGCTATGGCTACACCTTC,TRBV7-3,TRBJ1-2,15,-,TRBD1
CASSQYRGGPEAFF,TGCGCCAGCAGCCAATACAGGGGGGGGCCTGAAGCTTTCTTT,TRBV4-1,TRBJ1-1,14,few,TRBD1
CAWSIRNGGVDTEAFF,TGTGCCTGGAGTATACGAAACGGAGGGGTGGACACTGAAGCTTTCTTT,TRBV30,TRBJ1-1,16,few,-
CATYSTGTDTQYF,TGTGCCACCTACTCGACAGGCACAGATACGCAGTATTTT,TRBV10-3,TRBJ2-3,13,-,-
CASSISGGKQFF,TGTGCCAGTAGTATAAGTGGGGGGAAGCAGTTCTTC,TRBV19,TRBJ2-1,12,few,-
CASSSAGTTSGELFF,TGTGCCAGCAGTTCCGCCGGGACAACGAGCGGGGAGCTGTTTTTT,TRBV7-2,TRBJ2-2,15,few,-
CASSQGQGGGQPQHF,TGCGCCAGCAGCCAGGGACAGGGAGGGGGTCAGCCCCAGCATTTT,TRBV4-1,TRBJ1-5,15,few,TRBD1
CASSLDGVNSPLHF,TGCGCCAGCAGCTTGGATGGGGTTAATTCACCCCTCCACTTT,TRBV5-1,TRBJ1-6,14,-,-
CASSLEFGTTSGTQYF,TGCGCCAGCAGCTTGGAGTTCGGGACCACCTCCGGGACCCAGTACTTC,TRBV5-1,TRBJ2-5,16,few,-
CASSEAGQLGLNTQYF,TGTGCCAGCAGTGAAGCCGGACAGCTTGGGTTAAATACGCAGTATTTT,TRBV2,TRBJ2-3,16,-,-
CAWSVQGIEKLFF,TGTGCCTGGAGTGTACAAGGGATAGAAAAACTGTTTTTT,TRBV30,TRBJ1-4,13,few,-
CASNRGPANYGYTF,TGTGCCAGCAATCGGGGCCCCGCTAACTATGGCTACACCTTC,TRBV6-5,TRBJ1-2,14,-,-
CASSLARRNTEAFF,TGTGCCAGCAGCTTGGCCCGCAGGAACACTGAAGCTTTCTTT,TRBV5-6,TRBJ1-1,14,-,-